Shown below are 17 T cell receptor beta chains from a single sample sequenced in a study of blood T cell repertoires in COVID-19. TCRdb's table, derived via immunoSEQ multiplex PCR, lists solely in-frame clones and lacks some. In the table there are some 220,000 clones, approximately 80% of which are singletons. Material: peripheral blood. These receptors were obtained from a human donor in a cohort sampled during active COVID-19.

This clone was observed at least ten times. This chain joins TRBV18 and TRBJ1-3, with a possible D match to TRBD1 (5 bases). Trimming shortened V by 5 bases and J by 0 bases, and 5 bases separated the two germline ends. Per germline, CDR1 KGHSH and CDR2 LQKENI. The CDR3 runs 13 residues. The chain's CDR3 is CASSRGSGNTIYF. CDR3 sequence (DNA): TGTGCCAGCTCAAGGGGCTCTGGAAACACCATATATTTT.

This clone was counted many times. The CDR3 protein is CASSPGRSTNTGELFF. The CDR3 bases are TGTGCCAGCAGCCCAGGGAGGTCAACGAACACCGGGGAGCTGTTTTTT. The gene calls are TRBV6-6 and TRBJ2-2; D is possibly TRBD2 (6 bases). The CDR3 extends over 16 amino acids. Germline CDR1 is MNHNY and CDR2 is SVGAGI (reference sequence). V was trimmed by 6 bases and J by 0 bases, leaving 14 bases between them.

The chain is built from TRBV5-6 and TRBJ1-5; D might be TRBD1 (6 bases). V gave up 0 bases and J gave up 7 bases, with 14 bases separating them. This CDR3 is built from 15 residues. Germline V gene data show CDR1 as SGHDT and CDR2 as YYEEEE. The CDR3 loop reads CASSLGRTVGQPQHF. CDR3 DNA sequence: TGTGCCAGCAGCTTGGGACGGACAGTCGGGCAGCCCCAGCATTTT.

J is TRBJ2-2 and V is TRBV5-8, with 8 positions matching TRBD2. With 4 bases clipped from V and 7 bases from J, the junction kept 6 bases outside the gene matches. The CDR3 has 14 residues. The germline V gene encodes CDR1 SGHTS and CDR2 YDEGEE. The CDR3: CASSLAGFNGELFF. CDR3 nucleotides: TGTGCCAGCAGCCTAGCGGGCTTTAACGGGGAGCTGTTTTTT.

This chain connects TRBV28 to TRBJ2-7; the match to TRBD1 covers 10 bases. V dropped 7 bases and J dropped 0; count of bases not matched to a gene: 3. Germline values: CDR1 MDHEN, CDR2 SYDVKM. The CDR3 is 14 residues long. CDR3 in DNA: TGTGCCAGCATCGGGGACAGGGGCTCCTACGAGCAGTACTTC. It encodes CASIGDRGSYEQYF. Drawing the rest from reference TRBV28 and TRBJ2-7, the complete variable domain is DVKVTQSSRYLVKRTGEKVFLECVQDMDHENMFWYRQDPGLGLRLIYFSYDVKMKEKGDIPEGYSVSREKKERFSLILESASTNQTSMYLCASIGDRGSYEQYFGPGTRLTVT.

The count of this clone is one. The chain joins TRBV3-1 (or the pseudogene TRBV3-2) to TRBJ1-5; D is unclear. CDR3 size: 14 residues. Germline V CDR1 and CDR2: LGHDT, YNNKEL (reference sequence). Trimming took 5 bases from V and 8 from J, leaving 16 bases between them. The CDR3 is CASSEVGGIKPQHF. In DNA, the CDR3 is TGTGCCAGCAGCGAAGTTGGAGGGATAAAGCCCCAGCATTTT.

The J gene is TRBJ1-1, the V gene TRBV6-5, with D possibly TRBD1 on 5 matching bases. The V gene lost 9 bases and the J gene lost 7 bases, with 12 bases spanning the gap. The CDR3 runs 11 residues. The V gene's germline CDR1 is MNHEY and CDR2 SVGAGI. CDR3 in amino acids: CASSRGNEAFF. CDR3 DNA: TGTGCCAGTTCGCGGGGGAATGAAGCTTTCTTT.

This chain uses TRBV25-1 with TRBJ1-1, with 10 bases fitting TRBD1. V shed 8 bases and J 6 bases; nucleotides not matched to a gene: 15. CDR1 MGHDK and CDR2 SYGVNS come from the germline V gene. The CDR3 is 16 amino acids. The CDR3 is CASAQTRTGGRAEAFF. The DNA for the CDR3 is TGTGCCAGCGCTCAGACTCGGACAGGGGGACGCGCTGAAGCTTTCTTT.

The chain uses TRBV19 and TRBJ2-1; 7 bases line up with TRBD2. In germline, CDR1 is LNHDA, CDR2 SQIVND (reference sequence). The CDR3 sequence is 14 residues long. The V and J ends lost 5 bases and 8 bases, in that order; junction bases with no gene match: 9. CDR3 nucleotide sequence: TGTGCCAGTAGTCTCAGGGAGGGTAGCGATGAGCAGTTCTTC. This encodes CASSLREGSDEQFF.

The J gene is TRBJ2-1, the V gene TRBV7-9; weak D call: TRBD1 (6 bases). The V end lost 3 bases, the J end lost 1 base, and 10 bases lay between the germline ends. The CDR3 loop spans 15 amino acids. Germline CDR1 SEHNR, CDR2 FQNEAQ (reference sequence). The CDR3 coding sequence is TGTGCCAGCAGCTTTACAGGGTTGTCCTACAATGAGCAGTTCTTC. Translating it yields CASSFTGLSYNEQFF.

The CDR3 DNA sequence: TGTGCCAGTAGTATTGACCTAGCGGGGGGGTACGCCGAGCAGTACTTC. It is translated as CASSIDLAGGYAEQYF. The chain has TRBV19 and TRBJ2-7; 12 bases are shared with TRBD2. The CDR3 is 16 amino acids. V dropped 3 bases and J dropped 6; count of bases not matched to a gene: 9. Germline CDR1 LNHDA, CDR2 SQIVND (reference sequence).

V gene TRBV24-1 combines with J gene TRBJ2-2; TRBD1 might be the D (6 bases). Trimming stripped 3 bases from V and 6 bases from J, with 10 bases between. The CDR3 sequence is 14 residues long. The germline V gene encodes CDR1 KGHDR and CDR2 SFDVKD. The CDR3 DNA reads TGTGCCACCAGTGATCACAGGGATGCCGGGGAGCTGTTTTTT. As protein: CATSDHRDAGELFF.

The rearrangement joins TRBV14 to TRBJ2-7; D gene uncertain. Germline V lookup: CDR1 SGHDN, CDR2 FVKESK. V lost 1 base, J lost 1 base, and 11 bases lay in between. The CDR3 contains 15 residues. DNA for the CDR3: TGTGCCAGCAGCCAAGGACTGAGAAGATCCTACGAGCAGTACTTC. Translated, it gives CASSQGLRRSYEQYF.

This sequence joins TRBV5-1 and TRBJ2-5; 13 nucleotides line up with TRBD2. The V and J ends lost 3 bases and 2 bases, in that order; junction bases with no gene match: 4. The CDR3 is made up of 16 amino acids. Per the germline V gene, CDR1 is SGHRS and CDR2 is YFSETQ. CDR3 nucleotides: TGCGCCAGCAGCTCGGGACTAGCGGGGCGGCAAGAGACCCAGTACTTC. It yields the protein CASSSGLAGRQETQYF.

In this sample, this clone turned up many times. This sequence joins TRBV6-4 and TRBJ2-3; perhaps TRBD2 as D (6 bases). CDR3 length equals 13 residues. V lost 11 bases, J lost 1 base, and 13 bases lay in between. CDR1 and CDR2 (germline): MRHNA, SNTAGT. CDR3 DNA sequence: TGTGCCGTCCGACTAGACGGCACAGATACGCAGTATTTT. Amino acids: CAVRLDGTDTQYF.

This chain links TRBV9 with TRBJ1-6; D perhaps matches TRBD1 (5 bases). The germline V and J ends were trimmed by 0 bases and 6 bases, with 10 bases remaining between them. Germline CDR1 reads SGDLS; CDR2 reads YYNGEE. The CDR3 runs to 15 residues. This CDR3 reads CASSVDGAFNSPLHF. The DNA of the CDR3 is TGTGCCAGCAGCGTAGATGGGGCTTTTAATTCACCCCTCCACTTT.

This clone was observed a few times. The gene calls are TRBV18 and TRBJ2-7, with 7 positions matching TRBD2. The CDR3 is made up of 16 amino acids. Unmatched junction bases numbered 11, after V lost 3 bases and J lost 3 bases. CDR1 is KGHSH and CDR2 is LQKENI in the germline V gene. CDR3 in amino acids: CASSPALADDYYEQYF. The CDR3, as DNA: TGTGCCAGCTCACCTGCTCTAGCGGACGACTACTACGAGCAGTACTTC.